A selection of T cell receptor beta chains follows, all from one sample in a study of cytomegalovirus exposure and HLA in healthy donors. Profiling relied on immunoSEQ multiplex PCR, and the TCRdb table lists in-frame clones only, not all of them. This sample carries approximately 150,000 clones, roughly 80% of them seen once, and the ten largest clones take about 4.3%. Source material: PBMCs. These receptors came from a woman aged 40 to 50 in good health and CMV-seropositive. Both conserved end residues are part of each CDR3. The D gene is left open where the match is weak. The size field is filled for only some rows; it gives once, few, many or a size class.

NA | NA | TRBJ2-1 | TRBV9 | CASSVAGGIGEQFF | TGTGCCAGCAGCGTAGCTGGAGGGATTGGTGAGCAGTTCTTC
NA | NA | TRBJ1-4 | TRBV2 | CASSEDGRGNEKLFF | TGTGCCAGCAGTGAAGATGGCAGAGGTAATGAAAAACTGTTTTTT
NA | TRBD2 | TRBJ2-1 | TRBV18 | CASSLGTSGRAPNEQFF | TGTGCCAGCTCACTAGGGACTAGCGGGAGGGCCCCCAATGAGCAGTTCTTC
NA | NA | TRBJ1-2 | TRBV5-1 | CASSLDGQNAYGYTF | TGCGCCAGCAGCTTGGATGGCCAAAACGCCTATGGCTACACCTTC
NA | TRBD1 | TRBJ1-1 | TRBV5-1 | CASSFTGEINTEAFF | TGCGCCAGCAGCTTTACAGGGGAGATAAACACTGAAGCTTTCTTT
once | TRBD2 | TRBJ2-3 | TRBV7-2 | CASSLRLAGSTDTQYF | TGTGCCAGCAGCTTAAGACTAGCGGGGAGCACAGATACGCAGTATTTT
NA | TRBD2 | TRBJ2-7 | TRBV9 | CASSVGGSRYEQYF | TGTGCCAGCAGCGTCGGCGGGAGCCGCTACGAGCAGTACTTC
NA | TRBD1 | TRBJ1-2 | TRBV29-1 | CSVEKGQGISGYTF | TGCAGCGTTGAGAAGGGACAGGGGATTAGTGGCTACACCTTC
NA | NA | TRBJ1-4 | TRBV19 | CASKSGMNEKLFF | TGTGCCAGTAAATCAGGGATGAATGAAAAACTGTTTTTT
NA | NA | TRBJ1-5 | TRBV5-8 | CASSFLGTGIYSNQPQHF | TGTGCCAGCAGCTTTTTAGGCACAGGGATTTATAGCAATCAGCCCCAGCATTTT
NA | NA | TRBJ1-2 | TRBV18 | CASSPKDGNYGYTF | TGTGCCAGCTCACCGAAAGACGGGAACTATGGCTACACCTTC
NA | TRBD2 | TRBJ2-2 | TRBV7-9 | CASSPLAGRNTGELFF | TGTGCCAGCAGCCCCTTAGCGGGACGCAACACCGGGGAGCTGTTTTTT
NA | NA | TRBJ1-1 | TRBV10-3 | CASDGEPPNTEAFF | TGTGCCTCCGATGGGGAGCCCCCGAACACTGAAGCTTTCTTT
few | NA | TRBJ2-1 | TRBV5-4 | CASSNGGGSSYNEQFF | TGTGCCAGCAGCAATGGGGGCGGGAGCTCCTACAATGAGCAGTTCTTC
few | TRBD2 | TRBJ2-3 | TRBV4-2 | CASSQTSFTDTQYF | TGTGCCAGCAGCCAGACTAGCTTCACAGATACGCAGTATTTT
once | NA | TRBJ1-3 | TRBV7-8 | CASSPPPTVSGNTIYF | TGTGCCAGCAGCCCCCCCCCGACAGTCTCTGGAAACACCATATATTTT
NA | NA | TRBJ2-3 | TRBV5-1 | CASSYSGETDTQYF | TGCGCCAGCAGCTATTCAGGGGAGACAGATACGCAGTATTTT
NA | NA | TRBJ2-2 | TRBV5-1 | CASSPTTGTGELFF | TGCGCCAGCAGCCCCACTACGGGAACCGGGGAGCTGTTTTTT
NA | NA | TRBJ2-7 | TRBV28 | CASSGVYEQYF | TGTGCCAGCAGCGGGGTTTACGAGCAGTACTTC
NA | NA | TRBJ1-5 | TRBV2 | CASREGLNNQPQHF | TGTGCCAGCAGGGAGGGGCTGAACAATCAGCCCCAGCATTTT
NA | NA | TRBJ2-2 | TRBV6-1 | CASSLTRAAGELFF | TGTGCCAGCAGCCTTACTAGGGCTGCTGGGGAGCTGTTTTTT
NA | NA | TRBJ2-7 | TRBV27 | CASSFLERPTYEQYF | TGTGCCAGCAGTTTTCTTGAGCGCCCTACCTACGAGCAGTACTTC
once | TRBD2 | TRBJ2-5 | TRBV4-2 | CASSRAGGGEETQYF | TGTGCCAGCAGCCGAGCGGGAGGGGGAGAGGAGACCCAGTACTTC
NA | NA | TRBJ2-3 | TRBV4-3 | CASSQGSRVIENTQYF | TGCGCCAGCAGCCAAGGATCGCGGGTGATCGAGAATACGCAGTATTTT
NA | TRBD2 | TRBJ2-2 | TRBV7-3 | CASSLNPAGGPNTGELFF | TGTGCCAGCAGCTTAAATCCAGCGGGAGGGCCGAACACCGGGGAGCTGTTTTTT
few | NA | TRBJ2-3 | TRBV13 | CASRQVDTQYF | TGTGCCAGCAGGCAGGTGGATACGCAGTATTTT
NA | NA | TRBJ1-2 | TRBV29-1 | CSVDESEDSPYGYTF | TGCAGCGTTGATGAGTCGGAGGACAGTCCCTATGGCTACACCTTC
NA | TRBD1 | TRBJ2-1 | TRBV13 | CASSYKGAGEQFF | TGTGCCAGCAGCTATAAGGGGGCTGGTGAGCAGTTCTTC
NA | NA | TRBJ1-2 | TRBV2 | CASSDTETAANYGYTF | TGTGCCAGCAGCGACACCGAGACAGCAGCTAACTATGGCTACACCTTC
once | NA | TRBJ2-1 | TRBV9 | CASSVGWGRNEQFF | TGTGCCAGCAGCGTAGGGTGGGGGAGGAATGAGCAGTTCTTC
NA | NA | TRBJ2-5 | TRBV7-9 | CASSSMTVSRGKETQYF | TGTGCCAGCAGCTCCATGACAGTCTCTAGGGGGAAAGAGACCCAGTACTTC
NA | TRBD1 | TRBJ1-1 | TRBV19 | CASSGQGSRNTEAFF | TGTGCCAGTAGTGGACAGGGGTCACGGAACACTGAAGCTTTCTTT
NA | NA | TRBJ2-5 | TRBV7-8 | CASSPLGGETQYF | TGTGCCAGCAGCCCCCTAGGCGGAGAGACCCAGTACTTC
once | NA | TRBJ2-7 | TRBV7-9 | CASSVEADYEQYF | TGTGCCAGCTCCGTTGAGGCCGACTACGAGCAGTACTTC
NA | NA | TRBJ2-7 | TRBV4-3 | CASSQDNTFGYEQYF | TGCGCCAGCAGCCAAGATAATACATTTGGTTACGAGCAGTACTTC
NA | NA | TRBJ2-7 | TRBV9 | CASGGGSSHEQYF | TGTGCCAGCGGCGGCGGAAGCTCCCACGAGCAGTACTTC
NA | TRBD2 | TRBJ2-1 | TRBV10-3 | CAISGTSGLSYNEQFF | TGTGCCATCAGTGGGACTAGCGGTCTTTCCTACAATGAGCAGTTCTTC
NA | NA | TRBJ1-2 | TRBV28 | CASDQGYGYTF | TGTGCCAGCGACCAGGGCTATGGCTACACCTTC